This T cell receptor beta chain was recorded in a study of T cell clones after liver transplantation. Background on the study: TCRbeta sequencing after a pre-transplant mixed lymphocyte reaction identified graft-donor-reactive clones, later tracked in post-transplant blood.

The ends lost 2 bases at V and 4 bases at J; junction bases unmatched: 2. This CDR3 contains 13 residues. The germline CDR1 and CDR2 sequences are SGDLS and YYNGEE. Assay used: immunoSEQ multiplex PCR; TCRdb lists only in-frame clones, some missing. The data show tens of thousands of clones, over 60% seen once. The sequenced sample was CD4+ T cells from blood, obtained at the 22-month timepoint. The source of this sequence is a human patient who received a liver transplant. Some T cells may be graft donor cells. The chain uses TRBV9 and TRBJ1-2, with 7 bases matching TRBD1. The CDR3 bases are TGTGCCAGCAGCGTCAGACAGGGCTATGGCTACACCTTC. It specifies CASSVRQGYGYTF.